The 10 T cell receptor beta chains given below trace back to one sample, sequenced in a study of T-cell memory formation after mild COVID-19. TCRdb ran MiXCR on the 5' RACE reads and lists one entry per CDR3 protein. The sample yields around 300,000 distinct CDR3 sequences, less than 9.5% seen once. Sequenced input: PBMCs or a T cell subset sorted from them (not recorded which). These receptors all stem from a man younger than 30 who had mild COVID-19 (a few samples of this study predate the infection). Cell type and time point are not known.

The chain combines TRBV5-1 with TRBJ2-5, with D unclear. V lost 4 bases and J lost 4, with 20 bases in between. This CDR3 has 16 amino acids. Germline V gene lookup returns CDR1 SGHRS and CDR2 YFSETQ. CDR3 bases: TGCGCCAGCAGCCTACTCGACTTTGTAGTGGGAGAGACCCAGTACTTC. It codes for CASSLLDFVVGETQYF. Complete variable domain (other parts from reference TRBV5-1 and TRBJ2-5): KAGVTQTPRYLIKTRGQQVTLSCSPISGHRSVSWYQQTPGQGLQFLFEYFSETQRNKGNFPGRFSGRQFSNSRSEMNVSTLELGDSALYLCASSLLDFVVGETQYFGPGTRLLVL.

In this sample, this clonotype turned up many times. J is TRBJ2-4 and V is TRBV11-2; D gene uncertain. Germline V gives CDR1 SGHAT, CDR2 FQNNGV. This CDR3 is 15 amino acids long. V gave up 3 bases and J gave up 0 bases, with 9 bases separating them. The CDR3 here is CASSFGQLAKNIQYF. CDR3 in DNA: TGTGCCAGCAGCTTTGGGCAGCTAGCCAAAAACATTCAGTACTTC. Variable domain in full (rest from reference TRBV11-2 and TRBJ2-4): EAGVAQSPRYKIIEKRQSVAFWCNPISGHATLYWYQQILGQGPKLLIQFQNNGVVDDSQLPKDRFSAERLKGVDSTLKIQPAKLEDSAVYLCASSFGQLAKNIQYFGAGTRLSVL.

This clonotype was detected a few times. The J gene is TRBJ2-3, the V gene TRBV11-2, with D tentatively TRBD2 (7 bases). The CDR3 is made up of 14 amino acids. Trimming left V 0 bases short and J 8 bases short, with 12 bases between. The V gene's germline CDR1 is SGHAT and CDR2 FQNNGV. This chain's CDR3 is CASSLDWGGGTQYF. The DNA for the CDR3 is TGTGCCAGCAGCTTAGATTGGGGGGGCGGTACGCAGTATTTT. Variable domain in full (rest from reference TRBV11-2 and TRBJ2-3): EAGVAQSPRYKIIEKRQSVAFWCNPISGHATLYWYQQILGQGPKLLIQFQNNGVVDDSQLPKDRFSAERLKGVDSTLKIQPAKLEDSAVYLCASSLDWGGGTQYFGPGTRLTVL.

V gene TRBV6-1 combines with J gene TRBJ2-1; 9 positions agree with TRBD1. With 3 bases clipped from V and 5 bases from J, the junction kept 8 bases outside the gene matches. The CDR3 is 16 residues long. Germline values: CDR1 MNHNS, CDR2 SASEGT. The CDR3 spells CASSERTGGKDNEQFF. CDR3 coding DNA: TGTGCCAGCAGTGAGCGAACAGGGGGCAAGGACAATGAGCAGTTCTTC.

The chain joins TRBV5-1 to TRBJ1-5; D uncertain. The V gene lost 4 bases and the J gene lost 5 bases, with 10 bases spanning the gap. There are 13 residues in the CDR3. Germline V gene sequence: CDR1 SGHRS, CDR2 YFSETQ. The chain's CDR3 is CASSTGRDQPQHF. The CDR3 DNA reads TGCGCCAGCAGCACCGGGCGGGATCAGCCCCAGCATTTT.

The V and J genes are TRBV27 and TRBJ1-6, with 9 nucleotides matching TRBD1. CDR1 is MNHEY, CDR2 SMNVEV, per germline (reference sequence). V shed 5 bases, J shed 8 bases, and the junction held 10 bases outside the gene matches. The CDR3 contains 16 residues. CDR3 nucleotide sequence: TGTGCCAGCAGTCTAGGACAGGGGCTAGCCCATTCACCCCTCCACTTT. Protein: CASSLGQGLAHSPLHF.

The V gene is TRBV5-1, the J gene TRBJ2-7; TRBD1 aligns across 7 bases. V was pared by 4 bases and J by 3 bases, with 13 bases of the junction left unmatched. The CDR3 contains 16 residues. Germline-derived CDR1 and CDR2 are SGHRS and YFSETQ. CDR3 residues: CASSGVTGKVGYEQYF. The CDR3 DNA sequence: TGCGCCAGCAGCGGGGTGACAGGGAAGGTAGGCTACGAGCAGTACTTC.

This clonotype was detected a few times. The chain links TRBV7-8 to TRBJ2-1; no definite D call. The CDR3 length is 16 residues. V dropped 2 bases and J dropped 0 bases, with 11 bases sitting between them. Germline CDR1 is SGHVS and CDR2 is FQNEAQ. CDR3 protein: CASSLRAANSYNEQFF. CDR3 nucleotides: TGTGCCAGCAGCTTAAGGGCGGCTAACTCCTACAATGAGCAGTTCTTC.

Only a few counts were recorded for this clonotype. This chain links TRBV7-2 with TRBJ1-1, with 7 bases identical to TRBD1. This CDR3 has 15 residues. The germline V gene encodes CDR1 SGHTA and CDR2 FQGNSA. Trimming took 3 bases from V and 1 from J; bases not matched to a gene: 5. The CDR3 DNA reads as TGTGCCAGCAGCTTTACAGGGGTTGCGAACACTGAAGCTTTCTTT. Translated: CASSFTGVANTEAFF.

This clonotype occurred a few times. The gene calls are TRBV5-1 and TRBJ2-1; 13 bases match TRBD2. This CDR3 contains 15 residues. Trimming cost V 4 bases and J 6 bases; bases outside gene matches: 4. Germline lookup yields CDR1 SGHRS and CDR2 YFSETQ. The CDR3 nucleotides read TGCGCCAGCAGCCCCAGACTAGCGGGGGGCAATGAGCAGTTCTTC. Protein sequence: CASSPRLAGGNEQFF.